The 20 T cell receptor beta chains below all came from one sample that was sequenced in a study of shared clonotypes between healthy human individuals. The table came from immunoSEQ multiplex PCR; TCRdb's copy has only in-frame clones and leaves some out. The data contain about 1.5 million clones, 98% of them singletons. Specimen: naive CD4+ T cells sorted from blood. Subset reported: CD45RA+ positively selected. The receptors come from a man aged 30-40 years in good health.

In its sample, this clone was seen once. The rearrangement links TRBV18 to TRBJ2-7; 9 bases line up with TRBD1. The CDR3 has 15 amino acids. Trimming removed 5 bases from V and 3 bases from J; junction bases left unmatched: 8. Germline V lookup: CDR1 KGHSH, CDR2 LQKENI. CDR3: CASSEGGQGLYEQYF. The DNA of the CDR3 is TGTGCCAGCTCAGAGGGGGGACAGGGTCTCTACGAGCAGTACTTC. The entire variable domain, with the rest obtained from reference TRBV18 and TRBJ2-7, is as follows: NAGVMQNPRHLVRRRGQEARLRCSPMKGHSHVYWYRQLPEEGLKFMVYLQKENIIDESGMPKERFSAEFPKEGPSILRIQQVVRGDSAAYFCASSEGGQGLYEQYFGPGTRLTVT.

The V gene is TRBV10-3, the J gene TRBJ2-1; 9 bases align to TRBD2. Per germline, CDR1 ENHRY and CDR2 SYGVKD. The CDR3 has 15 residues. The V gene end was trimmed by 6 bases and the J gene end by 9 bases; junction bases not matched to a gene: 12. In nucleotides, the CDR3 is TGTGCCATCAGAACACTAGCGGGTACTTCTTCTGAGCAGTTCTTC. Protein: CAIRTLAGTSSEQFF.

The chain recombines TRBV19 with TRBJ2-7; 10 bases are a match to TRBD2. V gave up 2 bases and J gave up 5 bases; unmatched junction bases: 3. The germline V gene has CDR1 LNHDA and CDR2 SQIVND (reference sequence). The CDR3 contains 14 residues. The CDR3 loop reads CASSISLAGDEQYF. Written as DNA, the CDR3 is TGTGCCAGTAGTATAAGTCTAGCGGGAGACGAGCAGTACTTC.

J is TRBJ2-3 and V is TRBV11-2; the D call may be TRBD1 or TRBD2 (5 bases each). The ends were cut back, 5 bases at V and 1 base at J, with 16 bases in the middle. Germline CDR1 is SGHAT and CDR2 is FQNNGV. The CDR3 is made up of 16 amino acids. The CDR3 protein is CASSTSRGSRTDTQYF. DNA of the CDR3: TGTGCCAGCAGCACTAGTAGGGGCAGCCGCACAGATACGCAGTATTTT.

This chain uses TRBV28 with TRBJ2-7; the D is unclear. This CDR3 spans 14 amino acids. The V end was cut by 7 bases, the J end by 2 bases, with 15 bases between. Germline V CDR1 and CDR2: MDHEN, SYDVKM. The CDR3 here is CASKRSDGTYEQYF. The CDR3 coding sequence is TGTGCCAGCAAACGATCGGACGGTACCTACGAGCAGTACTTC.

V usage is TRBV28 and J usage is TRBJ1-5; D gene unclear. Germline assignment: CDR1 MDHEN and CDR2 SYDVKM. CDR3 length: 14 residues. Trimming left V 7 bases short and J 6 bases short, with 16 bases between. The CDR3 loop reads CASTPHISFQPQHF. Written as DNA, the CDR3 is TGTGCCAGCACCCCCCACATTTCCTTTCAGCCCCAGCATTTT.

V and J are TRBV5-1 and TRBJ2-3; 9 bases are shared with TRBD2. Germline lookup yields CDR1 SGHRS and CDR2 YFSETQ. V lost 0 bases to trimming and J lost 5 bases; unmatched junction nucleotides: 10. The CDR3 loop spans 17 amino acids. CDR3 amino acids: CASSLAGSGRGGDTQYF. The CDR3 nucleotides are TGCGCCAGCAGCTTGGCCGGTAGCGGGAGAGGTGGAGATACGCAGTATTTT.

The J gene is TRBJ1-1, the V gene TRBV18; 8 nucleotides align to TRBD1. V lost 1 base and J lost 2; bases outside the gene matches: 12. There are 18 residues in the CDR3. Germline V gives CDR1 KGHSH, CDR2 LQKENI. The CDR3 sequence: CASSPLGQGAIPNTEAFF. The DNA of the CDR3 is TGTGCCAGCTCACCACTTGGGCAGGGGGCTATTCCCAACACTGAAGCTTTCTTT.

A remark on this clone: The same CDR3 arises from other DNA sequences in this sample as well. The chain employs TRBV18 and TRBJ2-2; 14 nucleotides align to TRBD2. The CDR3 covers 16 residues. J gave up 4 bases and V 3 bases, and 1 base lay outside the gene matches. Germline V lookup: CDR1 KGHSH, CDR2 LQKENI. The CDR3 reads CASSPGLAGVTGELFF. The CDR3 DNA reads as TGTGCCAGCTCACCGGGACTAGCGGGAGTCACCGGGGAGCTGTTTTTT.

The chain couples TRBV18 to TRBJ2-3; possibly TRBD2 for D (6 bases). V lost 3 bases, J lost 4 bases, and 14 bases lay in between. Looked up from germline, CDR1 is KGHSH and CDR2 is LQKENI. This CDR3 has 15 amino acids. The CDR3 is CASSPTPGSADTQYF. The CDR3 DNA follows: TGTGCCAGCTCACCTACGCCCGGGAGCGCAGATACGCAGTATTTT.

V usage is TRBV11-3 and J usage is TRBJ2-7; 8 bases match TRBD1. The CDR3 totals 15 residues. The germline V gene encodes CDR1 SGHNT and CDR2 YENEEA. The trim removed 1 base at V and 3 bases at J, leaving 5 bases unmatched. The CDR3 bases are TGTGCCAGCAGCTTAGGTGGACAGGGCCGCTACGAGCAGTACTTC. It translates to CASSLGGQGRYEQYF. The entire variable domain, with the rest obtained from reference TRBV11-3 and TRBJ2-7, is as follows: EAGVVQSPRYKIIEKKQPVAFWCNPISGHNTLYWYLQNLGQGPELLIRYENEEAVDDSQLPKDRFSAERLKGVDSTLKIQPAELGDSAVYLCASSLGGQGRYEQYFGPGTRLTVT.

The rearrangement uses TRBV11-3 and TRBJ2-2; D could derive from TRBD1 or TRBD2 (5 bases each). Between the trimmed V and J ends, which lost 5 bases and 4 bases, there was a span of 14 bases. Germline CDR1 SGHNT, CDR2 YENEEA. The CDR3 has 15 amino acids. The CDR3 DNA sequence: TGTGCCAGCAGCAAGGGGTCCGGGGTCACCGGGGAGCTGTTTTTT. This gives the protein CASSKGSGVTGELFF. Based on the CDR3 plus reference TRBV11-3 and TRBJ2-2, the full variable domain is EAGVVQSPRYKIIEKKQPVAFWCNPISGHNTLYWYLQNLGQGPELLIRYENEEAVDDSQLPKDRFSAERLKGVDSTLKIQPAELGDSAVYLCASSKGSGVTGELFFGEGSRLTVL.

V gene TRBV5-6 combines with J gene TRBJ2-5; D may be TRBD1 or TRBD2 (5 bases each). CDR1 and CDR2 from the germline V gene are SGHDT and YYEEEE. The CDR3 totals 13 residues. Trimming stripped 4 bases from V and 7 bases from J, with 14 bases between. The CDR3 nucleotides are TGTGCCAGCAGCGGGGGTTACGGGACGACCCAGTACTTC. Translated: CASSGGYGTTQYF.

The V call is TRBV19, the J call TRBJ2-7; 9 positions match TRBD1. With V trimmed by 1 base and J by 1 base, 2 bases remained unmatched. CDR1 LNHDA and CDR2 SQIVND come from the germline V gene (reference sequence). CDR3 size: 15 residues. This chain's CDR3 is CASSIAGTGSYEQYF. CDR3 in DNA: TGTGCCAGTAGTATAGCCGGGACAGGGTCCTACGAGCAGTACTTC.

This chain joins TRBV28 and TRBJ2-1; 8 bases match TRBD2. The germline gives CDR1 MDHEN, CDR2 SYDVKM. The trim removed 5 bases at V and 6 bases at J, leaving 9 bases unmatched. The CDR3 totals 15 residues. CDR3 bases: TGTGCCAGCAGTGGACCGGGACTAGGCAGCAATGAGCAGTTCTTC. Residues: CASSGPGLGSNEQFF.

The rearrangement links TRBV6-5 to TRBJ2-7; no clear D. V lost 5 bases and J 2 bases, leaving 13 bases between the germline ends. The CDR3 consists of 14 residues. The V gene's germline CDR1 is MNHEY and CDR2 SVGAGI. CDR3 residues: CASSHQAGPYEQYF. CDR3 sequence (DNA): TGTGCCAGCAGTCATCAAGCAGGACCCTACGAGCAGTACTTC.

This clone appeared once. The J gene is TRBJ2-7, the V gene TRBV14, with a possible D match to TRBD1 (6 bases). From germline, CDR1 is SGHDN and CDR2 FVKESK. The V and J ends lost 0 bases and 7 bases respectively, with 19 bases between them. This CDR3 is built from 16 residues. The CDR3, as DNA: TGTGCCAGCAGCCAAGATTATGGAACAGGGCGTTGGGAGCAGTACTTC. Translating it yields CASSQDYGTGRWEQYF.

The chain couples TRBV4-1 to TRBJ1-4; TRBD1 is a possible D gene (5 bases). The V gene's germline CDR1 is MGHRA and CDR2 YSYEKL. V lost 0 bases and J lost 7, with 12 bases in between. The CDR3 totals 15 residues. For the CDR3, the DNA is TGCGCCAGCAGCCAAGATTCAGGGTACAGTGAAAAACTGTTTTTT. As protein: CASSQDSGYSEKLFF.

This chain connects TRBV7-2 to TRBJ1-1; D might be TRBD1 (6 bases). Germline V gene data show CDR1 as SGHTA and CDR2 as FQGNSA. The CDR3 is 16 amino acids. The V gene lost 3 bases and the J gene lost 2 bases, with 16 bases spanning the gap. The CDR3 nucleotides read TGTGCCAGCAGCTTGTCTGTCCACAGGGCCAACACTGAAGCTTTCTTT. Translated, it gives CASSLSVHRANTEAFF.

This chain uses TRBV11-2 with TRBJ2-1; 8 nucleotides align to TRBD2. V lost 6 bases and J lost 8; bases outside the gene matches: 9. The CDR3 sequence is 14 residues long. The germline V gene has CDR1 SGHAT and CDR2 FQNNGV. CDR3 sequence reads: CASRPGLGSDEQFF. In DNA, the CDR3 is TGTGCCAGCAGACCGGGACTAGGATCCGATGAGCAGTTCTTC.